Below, 10 T cell receptor beta chains from the same sample are listed, as sequenced in a study of blood T cell repertoires in COVID-19. Method: immunoSEQ multiplex PCR; TCRdb's copy keeps in-frame clones and lacks some. In the table there are 350,000 to 450,000 clones, around 90% of which are singletons. The specimen was peripheral blood. These receptors all come from a middle-aged man with acute or convalescent COVID-19.

The chain carries TRBV7-8 and TRBJ2-7; no clear D. V was cut by 1 base and J by 5 bases, with 18 bases left in between. CDR1 and CDR2 from the germline V gene are SGHVS and FQNEAQ. CDR3 length: 16 amino acids. This CDR3 reads CASSLEVFSKIHEQYF. The CDR3 DNA follows: TGTGCCAGCAGCTTAGAAGTATTCAGTAAGATCCACGAGCAGTACTTC.

The V and J genes are TRBV27 and TRBJ2-4; maybe TRBD1 (6 bases). CDR3 length: 15 amino acids. Germline lookup yields CDR1 MNHEY and CDR2 SMNVEV (reference sequence). V was trimmed by 1 base and J by 4 bases, leaving 11 bases between them. The CDR3 DNA sequence: TGTGCCAGCAGTTTATTGGATGGGACAAAAAACATTCAGTACTTC. Its protein product is CASSLLDGTKNIQYF.

The V gene is TRBV5-8, the J gene TRBJ1-1; D perhaps matches TRBD1 (6 bases). Deletions cut 3 bases from V and 6 bases from J, with 15 bases between. CDR1 SGHTS and CDR2 YDEGEE come from the germline V gene. This CDR3 has 14 residues. CDR3 in DNA: TGTGCCAGCAGCTCAAAAACAGGGTTGGCTGAAGCTTTCTTT. Translated: CASSSKTGLAEAFF.

V gene TRBV5-1 combines with J gene TRBJ2-3; 8 bases agree with TRBD1. The CDR3 spans 16 residues. Germline trimming cut 4 bases from V and 2 bases from J; bases unmatched to any gene: 9. CDR1 and CDR2 from the germline V gene are SGHRS and YFSETQ. CDR3: CASSNGQGIDTDTQYF. In DNA, the CDR3 is TGCGCCAGCAGCAACGGACAGGGTATCGACACAGATACGCAGTATTTT.

This clone was seen only once. The chain couples TRBV28 to TRBJ2-3; 15 bases agree with TRBD2. CDR1 and CDR2 from the germline V gene are MDHEN and SYDVKM. The CDR3 is made up of 16 amino acids. V was clipped by 8 bases and J by 6 bases; unmatched bases: 9. The CDR3 sequence: CASAAGLAGGRDTQYF. CDR3 nucleotides: TGTGCCAGCGCGGCCGGACTAGCGGGGGGGCGGGATACGCAGTATTTT.

Of note for this clone: The same CDR3 arises from other DNA sequences in this sample as well. The CDR3 DNA is TGTGCCAGTAGTCCACAGGGGGCGAACTATGGCTACACCTTC. Its protein is CASSPQGANYGYTF. The chain combines TRBV19 with TRBJ1-2, with TRBD1 identical over 9 bases. There are 14 residues in the CDR3. J was trimmed by 2 bases and V by 5 bases; bases with no gene match: 3. Germline CDR1 and CDR2: LNHDA and SQIVND (reference sequence). Drawing the rest from reference TRBV19 and TRBJ1-2, the complete variable domain is DGGITQSPKYLFRKEGQNVTLSCEQNLNHDAMYWYRQDPGQGLRLIYYSQIVNDFQKGDIAEGYSVSREKKESFPLTVTSAQKNPTAFYLCASSPQGANYGYTFGSGTRLTVV.

J is TRBJ1-2 and V is TRBV15; D gene unclear. V gave up 5 bases and J gave up 7 bases, with 8 bases separating them. The CDR3 contains 11 residues. Germline V CDR1 and CDR2: LNHNV, YYDKDF (reference sequence). The DNA of the CDR3 is TGTGCCACCAGCCGCGCGGGTGGCTACACCTTC. Translated: CATSRAGGYTF.

The chain is built from TRBV2 and TRBJ2-3; a weak D match, TRBD1 (6 bases). In germline, CDR1 is SNHLY, CDR2 FYNNEI. The CDR3 has 12 residues. Trimming took off 6 bases at V and 2 bases at J, with 6 bases between the two ends. The CDR3 loop reads CASRGATDTQYF. For the CDR3, the DNA is TGTGCCAGCAGGGGGGCCACAGATACGCAGTATTTT.

The gene calls are TRBV28 and TRBJ1-1; D is unclear. Germline CDR1 and CDR2: MDHEN and SYDVKM. This CDR3 contains 11 residues. Between the trimmed V and J ends, which lost 5 bases and 10 bases, there was a span of 11 bases. DNA for the CDR3: TGTGCCAGCAGTAACCCCGCCAGAGCTTTCTTT. It codes for CASSNPARAFF. Combining the CDR3 with reference TRBV28 and TRBJ1-1 gives the whole variable domain DVKVTQSSRYLVKRTGEKVFLECVQDMDHENMFWYRQDPGLGLRLIYFSYDVKMKEKGDIPEGYSVSREKKERFSLILESASTNQTSMYLCASSNPARAFFGQGTRLTVV.

This sequence joins TRBV9 and TRBJ1-4; D is undetermined. The CDR3 is 15 residues long. Germline CDR1 and CDR2: SGDLS and YYNGEE. V lost 0 bases to trimming and J lost 5 bases, with 11 bases between them. The CDR3 coding sequence is TGTGCCAGCAGCGTAGTAGGCCGGGAGAATGAAAAACTGTTTTTT. It encodes CASSVVGRENEKLFF.